The T cell receptor beta chain under discussion was sequenced for a study of Ad26.COV2.S vaccination and SARS-CoV-2 variants. About the study: Ad26.COV2.S given intramuscularly, once or twice 56 days apart. Study outcomes and limitations: Possibly, TCR breadth and depth analyses underestimated total T cell responses.

Described treatment: some 20 received Ad26.COV2.S at low or high dose, single or two shots; 5 received placebo; per-sample allocation not given. Sampling happened 63 days after the first vaccine or placebo injection. The germline gives CDR1 MDHEN, CDR2 SYDVKM. The CDR3 runs 17 residues. Trimming left V 1 base short and J 0 bases short, with 13 bases between. With respect to this clone: What it binds is not known.

Repertoires were generated with immunoSEQ multiplex PCR, while TCRdb's copy carries only in-frame clones and drops some. The sample carries fewer than 400,000 clones, approximately 86% recorded once. The TCR originated in a person aged 18-60 years who received the Ad26.COV2.S COVID-19 vaccine or a placebo. The sequenced sample was peripheral blood, obtained in a trial of Ad26.COV2.S vaccine versus placebo. This chain connects TRBV28 to TRBJ2-1; D may match TRBD1 or TRBD2 (6 bases each). In nucleotides, the CDR3 is TGTGCCAGCAGTTTATTGGGGGGCCAGGGCTCCTACAATGAGCAGTTCTTC. Protein product: CASSLLGGQGSYNEQFF.